The text below deals with one T cell receptor (beta chain). The count of this clone is one. Its binding antigen is unknown. Base-call qualities are not available, and no considerably larger clone is one nucleotide away. The trial excluded patients who had a history of autoimmune disease or who were on systemic immunosuppression. Peripheral blood for TCR sequencing was drawn from every dose cohort at baseline, at cycle 4 day 1 and at cycle 7 day 1. The samples were taken from a phase I, first-in-human, multicenter, open-label dose-escalation trial of ivuxolimab. Adults with locally advanced or metastatic head and neck squamous cell, hepatocellular, melanoma or renal cell carcinoma were enrolled in the trial. Before TCR sequencing, CD4+ and CD8+ T cells were separately sorted from peripheral blood. Genomic DNA was isolated from the sorted cells so that the TCRbeta CDR3 region could be sequenced. TCRbeta CDR3 regions were sequenced using the immunoSEQ Assay. TCRdb re-hosts the immuneACCESS table, in-frame sequences only. Its copies lack some clones; in the studies checked, an unresolved V gene accounts for under half of them, and the cause for the rest is not known. Across this sample there are about 46,000 clones, with approximately 90% seen only once. Approximately 12% of the sample rests with the top ten.

The entry originates in a study of OX40 agonist ivuxolimab in advanced cancers. In the study overall: Ivuxolimab was a fully human IgG2 agonistic monoclonal antibody targeting the costimulatory receptor OX40 (CD134). Intravenous ivuxolimab was administered to patients every 2 weeks at six dose levels: 0.01, 0.1, 0.3, 1.5, 3 and 10 mg/kg. Of the roughly 52 dose-escalation patients, hepatocellular carcinoma was present in 19, melanoma in roughly 15, renal cell carcinoma in 9 and head and neck cancer in 9. The paper covers the monotherapy dose-escalation part of the phase I ivuxolimab trial, which included N ≈ 50 patients. Prior anti-PD-1, anti-PD-L1 or anti-CTLA-4 therapy was permitted, and approximately 42% of dose-escalation patients had received checkpoint inhibitors. Partial responses occurred in three dose-escalation patients: two with cutaneous melanoma and one with hepatocellular carcinoma. In the dose-escalation cohort, 82.7% of patients were male, and the mean age was approximately 60 years, with a range of roughly 23 to 85. The point of sequencing TCRbeta in the periphery was to test whether ivuxolimab changed TCR sequence diversity and drove clonal T-cell expansion. Beyond this particular receptor, the publication reports: Clonal expansion of both CD4+ and CD8+ blood T cells was observed from baseline to week 6 at doses 0.1 to 3.0 mg/kg. Low levels of normalized T-cell clonal expansion were also seen in some patients who did not respond. In the 0.1-3.0 mg/kg groups, partial responders were among the patients with the lowest normalized peripheral clonal expansion, particularly in CD8+ T cells. On average, CD8+ T cells showed more expanded clones than CD4+ T cells after ivuxolimab. The antigen specificity of the peripheral T cells that underwent clonal expansion was not determined.

V is trimmed back by 0 bases and J by 7 bases, and the junction contains 8 bases that no gene match accounts for. Including the terminal cysteine and phenylalanine, the CDR3 comprises 16 residues. The retained sequence is limited to the CDR3, 48 bases, with the frame set at the first base. CDR1 and CDR2 are drawn from the germline V gene: WSHSY, SAAADI. This clonotype was sampled from an adult with an advanced solid tumor such as melanoma, head and neck, liver or kidney cancer. This specimen was CD4+ or CD8+ T cells sorted from blood, taken in a trial of the OX40 agonist ivuxolimab. The rearranged segments are TRBV10-2 and TRBJ2-1; TRBD2 aligns with 8 central bases. The DNA reads TGCGCCAGCAGTGAGTCACGAGCGGGAGCGAAAAATGAGCAGTTCTTC. The encoded protein is CASSESRAGAKNEQFF.